This T cell receptor beta chain was recorded in a study of blood T cell repertoires in COVID-19. Study-level information: Sites in the United States, Italy and Spain provided acute and convalescent COVID-19 samples.

Some clones are missing from TCRdb's copy, which holds only in-frame ones; the method was immunoSEQ multiplex PCR. Among about 140,000 clones, about 79% were seen once, and the ten largest hold approximately 5%. This CDR3 is built from 15 residues. Germline CDR1 and CDR2: LNHDA and SQIVND (reference sequence). After removal of 5 bases from V and 1 base from J, the junction contained 4 bases not matched to a gene. The material sequenced was peripheral blood. The TCR originated in a woman older than 75 with active or convalescent COVID-19. The V and J genes are TRBV19 and TRBJ2-1; TRBD1 matches at 8 bases. Written as DNA, the CDR3 is TGTGCCAGTAGTCACCGACAGGGGTCCTACAATGAGCAGTTCTTC. This sequence encodes CASSHRQGSYNEQFF.